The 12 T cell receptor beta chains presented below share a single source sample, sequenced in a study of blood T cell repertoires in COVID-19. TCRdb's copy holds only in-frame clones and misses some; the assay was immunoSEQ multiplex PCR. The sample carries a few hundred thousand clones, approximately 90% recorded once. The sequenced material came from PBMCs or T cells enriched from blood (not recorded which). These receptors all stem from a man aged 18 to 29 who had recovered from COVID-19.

The CDR3 DNA follows: TGTGCCAGCTCAGGGCAGGGCATGGCCTACGAGCAGTACTTC. It encodes CASSGQGMAYEQYF. The V gene is TRBV18, the J gene TRBJ2-7, with a tentative D call TRBD1 (5 bases). The CDR3 totals 14 residues. The germline gives CDR1 KGHSH, CDR2 LQKENI. The ends were cut back, 5 bases at V and 2 bases at J, with 13 bases in the middle.

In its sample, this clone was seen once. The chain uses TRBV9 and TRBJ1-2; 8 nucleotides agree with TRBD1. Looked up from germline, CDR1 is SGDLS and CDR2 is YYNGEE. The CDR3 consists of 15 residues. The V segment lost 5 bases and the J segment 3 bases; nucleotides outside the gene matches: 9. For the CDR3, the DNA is TGTGCCAGCAGTACAATCCTACAGGGGGACTATGGCTACACCTTC. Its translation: CASSTILQGDYGYTF. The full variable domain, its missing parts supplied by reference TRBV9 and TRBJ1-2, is DSGVTQTPKHLITATGQRVTLRCSPRSGDLSVYWYQQSLDQGLQFLIQYYNGEERAKGNILERFSAQQFPDLHSELNLSSLELGDSALYFCASSTILQGDYGYTFGSGTRLTVV.

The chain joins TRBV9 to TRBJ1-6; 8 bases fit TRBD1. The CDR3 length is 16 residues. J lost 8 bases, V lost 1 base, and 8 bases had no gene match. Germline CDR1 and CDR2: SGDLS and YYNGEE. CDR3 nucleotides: TGTGCCAGCAGCGTATCCCCACAGGGGGTTGATTCACCCCTCCACTTT. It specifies CASSVSPQGVDSPLHF.

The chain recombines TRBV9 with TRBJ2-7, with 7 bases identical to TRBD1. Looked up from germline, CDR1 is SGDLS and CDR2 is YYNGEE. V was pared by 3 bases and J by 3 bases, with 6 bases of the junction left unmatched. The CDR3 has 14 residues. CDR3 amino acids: CASSASGTDYEQYF. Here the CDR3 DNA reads TGTGCCAGCAGCGCCTCCGGGACAGACTACGAGCAGTACTTC.

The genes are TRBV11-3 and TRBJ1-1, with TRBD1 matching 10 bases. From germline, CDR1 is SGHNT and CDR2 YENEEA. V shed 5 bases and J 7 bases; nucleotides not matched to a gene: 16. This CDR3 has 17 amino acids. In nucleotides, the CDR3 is TGTGCCAGCAGCCCCGGGTCCGGGACAGGGGCTCATGTTGAAGCTTTCTTT. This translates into CASSPGSGTGAHVEAFF.

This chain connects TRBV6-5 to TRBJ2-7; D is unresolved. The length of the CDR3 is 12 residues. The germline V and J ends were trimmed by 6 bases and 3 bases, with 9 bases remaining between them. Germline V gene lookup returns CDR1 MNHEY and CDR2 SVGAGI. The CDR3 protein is CASSRLDYEQYF. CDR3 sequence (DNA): TGTGCCAGCAGCAGGCTTGACTACGAGCAGTACTTC.

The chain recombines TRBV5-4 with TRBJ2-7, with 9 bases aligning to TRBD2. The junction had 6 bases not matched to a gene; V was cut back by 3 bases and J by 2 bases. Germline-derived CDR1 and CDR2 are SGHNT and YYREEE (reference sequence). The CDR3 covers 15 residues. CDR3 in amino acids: CASSSGLASAYEQYF. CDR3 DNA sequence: TGTGCCAGCAGCTCAGGACTAGCGAGTGCCTACGAGCAGTACTTC.

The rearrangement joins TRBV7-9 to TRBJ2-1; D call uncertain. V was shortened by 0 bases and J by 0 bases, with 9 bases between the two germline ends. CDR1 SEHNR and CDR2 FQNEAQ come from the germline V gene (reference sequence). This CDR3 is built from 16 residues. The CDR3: CASSLADISSYNEQFF. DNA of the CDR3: TGTGCCAGCAGCTTAGCAGACATTTCCTCCTACAATGAGCAGTTCTTC.

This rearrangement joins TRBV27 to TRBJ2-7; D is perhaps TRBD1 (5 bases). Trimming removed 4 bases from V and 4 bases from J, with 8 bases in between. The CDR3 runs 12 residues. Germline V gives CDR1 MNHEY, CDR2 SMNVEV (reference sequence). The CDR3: CASSSNRYEQYF. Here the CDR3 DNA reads TGTGCCAGCAGTTCGAACAGGTACGAGCAGTACTTC.

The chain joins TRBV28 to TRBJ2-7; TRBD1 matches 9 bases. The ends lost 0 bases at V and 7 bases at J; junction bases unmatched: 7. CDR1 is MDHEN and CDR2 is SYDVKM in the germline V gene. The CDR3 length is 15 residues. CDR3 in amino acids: CASSLWLQGAGEQYF. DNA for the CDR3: TGTGCCAGCAGTTTATGGTTACAGGGGGCGGGGGAGCAGTACTTC. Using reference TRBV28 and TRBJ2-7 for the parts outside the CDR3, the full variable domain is DVKVTQSSRYLVKRTGEKVFLECVQDMDHENMFWYRQDPGLGLRLIYFSYDVKMKEKGDIPEGYSVSREKKERFSLILESASTNQTSMYLCASSLWLQGAGEQYFGPGTRLTVT.

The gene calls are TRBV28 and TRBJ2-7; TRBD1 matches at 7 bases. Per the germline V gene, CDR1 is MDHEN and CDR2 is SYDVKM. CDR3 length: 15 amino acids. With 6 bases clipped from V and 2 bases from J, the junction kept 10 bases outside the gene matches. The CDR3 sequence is CASRHTGTATYEQYF. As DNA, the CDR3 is TGTGCCAGCAGGCATACCGGGACAGCTACCTACGAGCAGTACTTC.

This CDR3 reads CASSERAGRSYNEQFF. The CDR3 DNA follows: TGTGCCAGCAGTGAGCGGGCGGGACGCTCCTACAATGAGCAGTTCTTC. The chain couples TRBV2 to TRBJ2-1; TRBD2 might be the D (6 bases). Germline lookup yields CDR1 SNHLY and CDR2 FYNNEI. This CDR3 has 16 residues. V lost 3 bases to trimming and J lost 0 bases, with 12 bases between them.